The following is a T cell receptor beta chain sequence with its context. Antigen: not known. The study ran its PCR with 60 Vbeta and 13 Jbeta primers. The table came from immunoSEQ multiplex PCR; TCRdb's copy has only in-frame clones and leaves some out. The table lists about 180,000 clones, roughly 78% of them singletons, with 1% in the top ten. The data are from a study of cytomegalovirus exposure and HLA in healthy donors. Turning to the study itself: HLA-typed donors were the source of approximately 88 million unique TCRs, which an early data release held.

Study conclusions and caveats: Presence/absence analysis assumed near-uniform sequencing depth across donors.

The sample comprised PBMCs. This TCR derives from a woman in her forties or fifties in good health and CMV-seropositive.

CDR3 residues: CASSLRPGGFTEAFF. CDR3 coding DNA: TGTGCCAGCAGTTTACGCCCAGGGGGGTTCACTGAAGCTTTCTTT. The chain recombines TRBV27 with TRBJ1-1; 7 positions match TRBD1. In germline, CDR1 is MNHEY, CDR2 SMNVEV (reference sequence). With V trimmed by 2 bases and J by 4 bases, 7 bases remained unmatched. The CDR3 totals 15 residues.